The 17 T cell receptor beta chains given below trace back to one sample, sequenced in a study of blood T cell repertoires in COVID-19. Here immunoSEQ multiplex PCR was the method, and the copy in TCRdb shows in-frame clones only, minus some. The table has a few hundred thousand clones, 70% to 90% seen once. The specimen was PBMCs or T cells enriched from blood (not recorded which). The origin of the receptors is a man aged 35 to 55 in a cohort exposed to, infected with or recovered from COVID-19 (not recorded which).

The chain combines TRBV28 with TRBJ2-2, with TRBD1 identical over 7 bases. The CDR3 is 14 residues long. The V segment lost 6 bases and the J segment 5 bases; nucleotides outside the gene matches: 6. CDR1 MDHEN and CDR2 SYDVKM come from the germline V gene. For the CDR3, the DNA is TGTGCCAGCAGCCAGGGACAGAGAACCGGGGAGCTGTTTTTT. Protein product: CASSQGQRTGELFF.

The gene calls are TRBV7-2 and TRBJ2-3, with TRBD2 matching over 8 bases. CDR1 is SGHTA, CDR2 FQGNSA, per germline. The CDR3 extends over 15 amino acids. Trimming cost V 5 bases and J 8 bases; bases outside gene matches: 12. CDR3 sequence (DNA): TGTGCCAGCAGCCAGATAGCGGGGTCCGGGGGTACGCAGTATTTT. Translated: CASSQIAGSGGTQYF.

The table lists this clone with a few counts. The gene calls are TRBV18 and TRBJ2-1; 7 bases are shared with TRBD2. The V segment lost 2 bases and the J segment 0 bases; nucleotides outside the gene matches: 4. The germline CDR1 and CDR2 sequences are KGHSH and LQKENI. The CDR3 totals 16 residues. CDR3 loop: CASSPLGGDSYNEQFF. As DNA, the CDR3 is TGTGCCAGCTCACCATTGGGGGGGGACTCCTACAATGAGCAGTTCTTC.

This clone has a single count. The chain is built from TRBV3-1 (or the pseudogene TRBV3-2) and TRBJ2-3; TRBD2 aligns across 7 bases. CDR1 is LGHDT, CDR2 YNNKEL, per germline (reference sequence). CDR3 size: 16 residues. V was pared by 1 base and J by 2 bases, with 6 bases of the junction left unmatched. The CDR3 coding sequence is TGTGCCAGCAGCCAAGGGGCTAGCGGTGTCACAGATACGCAGTATTTT. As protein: CASSQGASGVTDTQYF.

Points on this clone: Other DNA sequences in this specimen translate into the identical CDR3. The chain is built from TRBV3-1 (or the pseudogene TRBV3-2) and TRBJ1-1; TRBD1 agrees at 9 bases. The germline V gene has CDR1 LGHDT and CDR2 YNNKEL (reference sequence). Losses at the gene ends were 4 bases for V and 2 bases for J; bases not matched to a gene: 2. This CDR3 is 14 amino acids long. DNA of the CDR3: TGTGCCAGCAGCCCGACAGGGGGTAACACTGAAGCTTTCTTT. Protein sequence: CASSPTGGNTEAFF.

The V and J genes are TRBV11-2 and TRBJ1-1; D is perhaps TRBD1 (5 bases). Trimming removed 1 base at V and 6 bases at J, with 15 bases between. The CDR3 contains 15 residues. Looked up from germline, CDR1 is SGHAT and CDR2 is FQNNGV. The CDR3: CASSLVGQGNPEAFF. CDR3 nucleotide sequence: TGTGCCAGCAGCTTAGTCGGGCAGGGAAACCCTGAAGCTTTCTTT.

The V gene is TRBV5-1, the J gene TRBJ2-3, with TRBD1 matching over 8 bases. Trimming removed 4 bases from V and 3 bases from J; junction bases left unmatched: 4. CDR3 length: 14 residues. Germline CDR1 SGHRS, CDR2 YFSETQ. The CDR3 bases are TGCGCCAGCAGCGTCGGACAGGGTACAGATACGCAGTATTTT. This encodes CASSVGQGTDTQYF.

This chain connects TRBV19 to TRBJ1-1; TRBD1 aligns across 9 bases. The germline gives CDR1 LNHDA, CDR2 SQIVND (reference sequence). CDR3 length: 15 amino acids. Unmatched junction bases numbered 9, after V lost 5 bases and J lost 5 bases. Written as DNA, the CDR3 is TGTGCCAGTAGTCCGCACAGGGGGCGAGGGACTGAAGCTTTCTTT. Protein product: CASSPHRGRGTEAFF.

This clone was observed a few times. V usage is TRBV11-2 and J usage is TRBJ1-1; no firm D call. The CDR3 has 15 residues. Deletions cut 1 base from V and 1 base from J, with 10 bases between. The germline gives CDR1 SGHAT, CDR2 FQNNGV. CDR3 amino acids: CASSLVSAANTEAFF. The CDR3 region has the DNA TGTGCCAGCAGCTTAGTTTCGGCGGCGAACACTGAAGCTTTCTTT.

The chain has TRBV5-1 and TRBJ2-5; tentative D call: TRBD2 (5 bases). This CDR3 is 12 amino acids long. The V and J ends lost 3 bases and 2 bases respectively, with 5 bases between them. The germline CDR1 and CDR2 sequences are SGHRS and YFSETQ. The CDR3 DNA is TGCGCCAGCAGCTCGGGACAAGAGACCCAGTACTTC. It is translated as CASSSGQETQYF.

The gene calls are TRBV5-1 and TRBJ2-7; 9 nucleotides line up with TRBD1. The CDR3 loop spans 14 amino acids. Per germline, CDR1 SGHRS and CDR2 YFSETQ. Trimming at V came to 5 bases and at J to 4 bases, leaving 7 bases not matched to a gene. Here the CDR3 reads CASSTGTGIYEQYF. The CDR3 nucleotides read TGCGCCAGCAGTACCGGGACAGGGATATACGAGCAGTACTTC.

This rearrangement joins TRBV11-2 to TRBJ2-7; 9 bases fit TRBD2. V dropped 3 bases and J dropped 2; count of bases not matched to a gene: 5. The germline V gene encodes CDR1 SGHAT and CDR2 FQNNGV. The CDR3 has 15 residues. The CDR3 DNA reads TGTGCCAGCAGCTTTAGCGGGAGTCTAGCCTACGAGCAGTACTTC. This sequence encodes CASSFSGSLAYEQYF.

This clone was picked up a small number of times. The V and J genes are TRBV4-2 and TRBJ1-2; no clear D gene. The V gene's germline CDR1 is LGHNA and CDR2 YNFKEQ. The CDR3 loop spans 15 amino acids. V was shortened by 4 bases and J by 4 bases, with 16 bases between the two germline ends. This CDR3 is CASSPTPPDSYGYTF. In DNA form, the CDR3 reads TGTGCCAGCAGCCCCACCCCGCCGGACTCCTATGGCTACACCTTC.

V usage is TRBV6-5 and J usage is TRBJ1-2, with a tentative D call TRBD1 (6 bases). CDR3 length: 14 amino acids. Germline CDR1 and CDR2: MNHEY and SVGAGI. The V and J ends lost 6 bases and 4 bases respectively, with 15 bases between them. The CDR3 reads CASSGLGAGYGYTF. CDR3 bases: TGTGCCAGCAGCGGCTTGGGGGCAGGCTATGGCTACACCTTC.

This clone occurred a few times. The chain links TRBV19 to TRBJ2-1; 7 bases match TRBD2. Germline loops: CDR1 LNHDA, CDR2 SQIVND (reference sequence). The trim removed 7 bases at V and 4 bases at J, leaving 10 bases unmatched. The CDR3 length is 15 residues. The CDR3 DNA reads TGTGCCAGTAAAACGGCTAGCGGCCAGTACAATGAGCAGTTCTTC. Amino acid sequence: CASKTASGQYNEQFF.

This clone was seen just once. The CDR3 DNA reads TGCGCCAGCAGGCGGGAGGGCCTCCGCCCTGAGCAGTTCTTC. Translation gives CASRREGLRPEQFF. The V gene is TRBV10-2, the J gene TRBJ2-1, with 9 bases fitting TRBD2. CDR1 and CDR2 from the germline V gene are WSHSY and SAAADI. The ends lost 6 bases at V and 9 bases at J; junction bases unmatched: 9. The CDR3 runs to 14 residues.

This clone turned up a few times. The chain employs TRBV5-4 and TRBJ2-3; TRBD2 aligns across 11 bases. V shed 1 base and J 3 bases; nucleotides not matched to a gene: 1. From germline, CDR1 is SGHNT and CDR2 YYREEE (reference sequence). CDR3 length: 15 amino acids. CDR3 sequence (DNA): TGTGCCAGCAGCTTGAGGACTAGCGGGACAGATACGCAGTATTTT. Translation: CASSLRTSGTDTQYF.